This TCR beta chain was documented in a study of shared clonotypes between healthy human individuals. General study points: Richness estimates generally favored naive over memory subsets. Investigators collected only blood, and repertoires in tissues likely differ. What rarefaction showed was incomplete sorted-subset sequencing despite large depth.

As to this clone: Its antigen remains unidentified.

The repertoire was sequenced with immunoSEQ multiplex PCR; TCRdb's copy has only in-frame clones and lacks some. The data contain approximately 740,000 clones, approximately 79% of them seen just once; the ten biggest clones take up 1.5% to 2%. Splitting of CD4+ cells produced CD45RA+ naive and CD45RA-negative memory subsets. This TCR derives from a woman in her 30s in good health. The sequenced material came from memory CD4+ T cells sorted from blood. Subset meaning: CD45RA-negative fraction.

CDR3 loop: CASDSVAGYSKAQPQHF. CDR3 DNA sequence: TGTGCCAGCGACTCTGTAGCAGGGTATAGCAAAGCTCAGCCCCAGCATTTT. This chain connects TRBV28 to TRBJ1-5, with D perhaps matching TRBD1 (5 bases). The germline CDR1 and CDR2 sequences are MDHEN and SYDVKM. Trimming pared 8 bases from V and 6 bases from J, leaving 26 bases between. The CDR3 spans 17 residues.